This T cell receptor (beta chain) was identified during a study of shared clonotypes between healthy human individuals. As for the study in general: CD4 naive cells filled three plates per donor, CD4 memory three, CD8 naive two and CD8 memory one. Findings of the study overall: There were few donors, and this limited the genetic and exposure-history diversity represented. Larger estimated richness was generally recorded for naive subsets relative to memory subsets.

At a deep level, the assay was run. This table comes from immunoSEQ multiplex PCR, and its TCRdb copy is limited to in-frame clones, with some not included. The sample includes 2 million to 2.5 million clones, around 95% of them seen just once. The germline V gene has CDR1 SGHVS and CDR2 FQNEAQ. The CDR3 contains 14 residues. The J segment lost 6 bases and the V segment lost 4 bases, leaving 0 bases of the junction unmatched. This clone was counted between two and nine times. The antigen remains undetermined. The sample consisted of naive CD4+ T cells sorted from blood. As to subset: CD45RA+ positively selected. The source is a man between 18 and 35 years old in good health. The J gene is TRBJ1-6, the V gene TRBV7-8, with 10 bases matching TRBD1. The CDR3 nucleotides read TGTGCCAGCAGCTGGGACAGGGGTAATTCACCCCTCCACTTT. It specifies CASSWDRGNSPLHF.